This T cell receptor beta chain was sequenced for a study of persistence of HIV-infected CD4 T cells. Across the whole study: A median of 8 years of suppressive ART preceded sampling.

The stimulus was an HIV-1 Gag 15-mer peptide pool, around 1.1 ug/peptide/mL. CD40L/CD69 double-negative CD45RO-high memory CD4+ T cells were collected. PBMCs were depleted of CD8+ T cells before stimulation. This was the immunoSEQ version 4 assay in survey mode. TCRdb keeps only in-frame clones here, not all; method: immunoSEQ multiplex PCR. Among some 39,000 clones listed, approximately 85% were seen once. V was cut by 4 bases and J by 5 bases, with 11 bases left in between. The CDR3 consists of 12 residues. Looked up from germline, CDR1 is SQVTM and CDR2 is ANQGSEA. As concerns this clone: Its antigen is still unknown.

The sample was cultured CD4+ T cells from PBMCs, taken from a patient who received antiretroviral therapy. This TCR came from an adult with HIV. The donor label of this sample is uncertain. V gene TRBV29-1 combines with J gene TRBJ2-5, with a tentative D call TRBD2 (7 bases). The chain's CDR3 is CSVGRGGETQYF. Written as DNA, the CDR3 is TGCAGCGTTGGGAGGGGGGGCGAGACCCAGTACTTC.